The 29 T cell receptor beta chains below all came from one sample that was sequenced in a study of shared T cell receptors in the human thymus (dated by TCRdb to 2020 to 2022). The method behind the library was the immunoSEQ multiplex PCR assay. Here the immuneACCESS table is served through TCRdb, limited to in-frame sequences with V and J called. Missing clones are a known gap in these copies; in checked studies unresolved V genes cover under half, and the rest lacks a known reason. Recorded for this sample are approximately 730,000 clones; roughly 85% of them occurred a single time. The ten most abundant clones make up roughly 0.01% of the sample. These data were also reused for a study on human thymus T cells.

Input material: thymocytes. These receptors were taken from a girl under two years old with a congenital heart defect. Donor details come from another sample of the same person, matched by shared clones.

J is TRBJ1-5 and V is TRBV4-3; perhaps TRBD1 as D (6 bases). With 1 base removed from V and 5 bases from J, the gap between germline ends came to 15 bases. The CDR3 totals 16 residues. Germline-derived CDR1 and CDR2 are LGHNA and YSLEER. In DNA form, the CDR3 reads TGCGCCAGCAGCCAAGCGGTAGGGGGAAAAGATCAGCCCCAGCATTTT. This sequence encodes CASSQAVGGKDQPQHF.

V is TRBV4-3 and J is TRBJ1-4; 8 bases fit TRBD1. CDR1 and CDR2 (germline): LGHNA, YSLEER. CDR3 size: 20 residues. V lost 0 bases to trimming and J lost 8 bases; unmatched junction nucleotides: 20. CDR3 nucleotides: TGCGCCAGCAGCCAAGAAACTCCTTACCCCGGCGGACAGGGTGCGGAAAAACTGTTTTTT. It yields the protein CASSQETPYPGGQGAEKLFF.

V and J are TRBV25-1 and TRBJ1-6, with TRBD1 matching over 8 bases. The J segment lost 7 bases and the V segment lost 2 bases, leaving 7 bases of the junction unmatched. The CDR3 consists of 16 residues. The germline gives CDR1 MGHDK, CDR2 SYGVNS. This CDR3 reads CASSEHGQGGNSPLHF. The CDR3 DNA reads as TGTGCCAGCAGTGAACACGGACAGGGAGGGAATTCACCCCTCCACTTT.

J is TRBJ2-7 and V is TRBV7-2, with TRBD2 identical over 7 bases. This CDR3 has 15 amino acids. CDR1 and CDR2 from the germline V gene are SGHTA and FQGNSA. V lost 5 bases to trimming and J lost 3 bases; unmatched junction nucleotides: 10. The CDR3 loop is CASSKRTSGSYEQYF. The CDR3 DNA follows: TGTGCCAGCAGCAAAAGGACTAGTGGAAGCTACGAGCAGTACTTC.

CDR3 residues: CASRGLAGHSYEQYF. The DNA of the CDR3 is TGTGCCAGCAGGGGGCTAGCGGGGCACTCCTACGAGCAGTACTTC. The rearrangement joins TRBV6-5 to TRBJ2-7; 9 bases agree with TRBD2. In germline, CDR1 is MNHEY, CDR2 SVGAGI. V dropped 6 bases and J dropped 0; count of bases not matched to a gene: 6. CDR3 length: 15 amino acids.

A remark on this clone: The same CDR3 also results from other DNA sequences found in this sample. The V gene is TRBV19, the J gene TRBJ1-2, with 7 nucleotides matching TRBD1. This CDR3 has 16 amino acids. Unmatched junction bases numbered 11, after V lost 5 bases and J lost 2 bases. The germline gives CDR1 LNHDA, CDR2 SQIVND (reference sequence). DNA of the CDR3: TGTGCCAGTAGTCCCTCGGGGACAGCCAGAAACTATGGCTACACCTTC. This sequence encodes CASSPSGTARNYGYTF.

The rearrangement uses TRBV11-2 and TRBJ1-1, with D possibly being TRBD1 (5 bases). V lost 4 bases and J 6 bases, leaving 15 bases between the germline ends. The length of the CDR3 is 14 residues. The germline gives CDR1 SGHAT, CDR2 FQNNGV. CDR3 coding DNA: TGTGCCAGCAGCTCCCCTCCCGGGGGACCTGAAGCTTTCTTT. Translating gives CASSSPPGGPEAFF.

The chain uses TRBV18 and TRBJ1-1; TRBD1 might be the D (6 bases). From germline, CDR1 is KGHSH and CDR2 LQKENI. The CDR3 runs to 13 residues. Trimming took off 8 bases at V and 7 bases at J, with 17 bases between the two ends. CDR3 sequence (DNA): TGTGCCAGCCACGGGGGGCGTCGAAGTGAAGCTTTCTTT. It encodes CASHGGRRSEAFF.

The chain employs TRBV27 and TRBJ2-7; perhaps TRBD1 as D (6 bases). The V end was cut by 5 bases, the J end by 1 base, with 24 bases between. CDR3 size: 18 residues. Germline loops: CDR1 MNHEY, CDR2 SMNVEV (reference sequence). CDR3 nucleotides: TGTGCCAGCAGTCCCTCCCCCAACAACAGGGAACCTTCCTACGAGCAGTACTTC. Translation: CASSPSPNNREPSYEQYF.

The V gene is TRBV9, the J gene TRBJ2-7, with a tentative D call TRBD1 (5 bases). Trimming took off 7 bases at V and 5 bases at J, with 13 bases between the two ends. The germline V gene has CDR1 SGDLS and CDR2 YYNGEE. The CDR3 covers 12 residues. CDR3 sequence reads: CASSADSNEQYF. The CDR3 nucleotides are TGTGCCAGCTCCGCTGACAGTAACGAGCAGTACTTC.

V is TRBV4-3 and J is TRBJ1-2; D is possibly TRBD1 (6 bases). V lost 4 bases to trimming and J lost 8 bases, with 17 bases between them. CDR1 LGHNA and CDR2 YSLEER come from the germline V gene. The CDR3 spans 14 residues. In DNA form, the CDR3 reads TGCGCCAGCAGCCCTACCCCCCAGGGGTCAGGCTACACCTTC. Translated, it gives CASSPTPQGSGYTF.

The rearrangement links TRBV6-4 to TRBJ1-2; D is perhaps TRBD1 (5 bases). The CDR3 runs to 14 residues. Trimming took off 3 bases at V and 7 bases at J, with 15 bases between the two ends. Germline CDR1 reads MRHNA; CDR2 reads SNTAGT. DNA of the CDR3: TGTGCCAGCAGTGAATTCCCAGGGTATGGTGGCTACACCTTC. Translating it yields CASSEFPGYGGYTF.

In this sample, this clone turned up a few times. The V call is TRBV27, the J call TRBJ1-2; a weak D match, TRBD1 (5 bases). V shed 4 bases and J shed 8 bases, with 14 bases lying between them. CDR1 is MNHEY, CDR2 SMNVEV, per germline (reference sequence). The CDR3 consists of 13 residues. The CDR3 region has the DNA TGTGCCAGCAGTTCGTCAGGGTTAGGAGGCTACACCTTC. It is translated as CASSSSGLGGYTF.

The V call is TRBV5-1, the J call TRBJ2-7; possible D gene TRBD1, 5 bases. Germline V CDR1 and CDR2: SGHRS, YFSETQ. V lost 3 bases and J lost 6, with 16 bases in between. The CDR3 loop spans 14 amino acids. CDR3 coding DNA: TGCGCCAGCAGCTGCGTTCAGGGTAGTTGCGAGCAGTACTTC. This encodes CASSCVQGSCEQYF.

V usage is TRBV7-2 and J usage is TRBJ2-7, with TRBD2 matching 13 bases. Trimming at V came to 4 bases and at J to 5 bases, leaving 14 bases not matched to a gene. The germline CDR1 and CDR2 sequences are SGHTA and FQGNSA. The CDR3 sequence is 18 residues long. The DNA of the CDR3 is TGTGCCAGCAGCTCTAGAACTAGCGGGGGGGCGGGGGTCCACGAGCAGTACTTC. The encoded protein is CASSSRTSGGAGVHEQYF.

The gene calls are TRBV28 and TRBJ1-5; 7 nucleotides match TRBD1. The ends lost 5 bases at V and 4 bases at J; junction bases unmatched: 14. Germline V CDR1 and CDR2: MDHEN, SYDVKM. This CDR3 has 17 residues. CDR3 protein: CASSLRPPGQSNQPQHF. DNA for the CDR3: TGTGCCAGCAGTCTTAGGCCCCCGGGACAGTCTAATCAGCCCCAGCATTTT. The entire variable domain, with the rest obtained from reference TRBV28 and TRBJ1-5, is as follows: DVKVTQSSRYLVKRTGEKVFLECVQDMDHENMFWYRQDPGLGLRLIYFSYDVKMKEKGDIPEGYSVSREKKERFSLILESASTNQTSMYLCASSLRPPGQSNQPQHFGDGTRLSIL.

J is TRBJ2-1 and V is TRBV5-5; D unresolved. V lost 0 bases and J lost 4, with 11 bases in between. This CDR3 has 15 residues. Looked up from germline, CDR1 is SGHKS and CDR2 is YYEKEE (reference sequence). The CDR3 sequence: CASSLVEATYNEQFF. The CDR3 nucleotides are TGTGCCAGCAGCTTGGTAGAGGCGACTTACAATGAGCAGTTCTTC. Complete variable domain (other parts from reference TRBV5-5 and TRBJ2-1): DAGVTQSPTHLIKTRGQQVTLRCSPISGHKSVSWYQQVLGQGPQFIFQYYEKEERGRGNFPDRFSARQFPNYSSELNVNALLLGDSALYLCASSLVEATYNEQFFGPGTRLTVL.

The J gene is TRBJ1-6, the V gene TRBV27, with a weak D call TRBD1 (6 bases). Per the germline V gene, CDR1 is MNHEY and CDR2 is SMNVEV (reference sequence). V shed 3 bases and J shed 7 bases, with 13 bases lying between them. There are 15 residues in the CDR3. The CDR3 DNA follows: TGTGCCAGCAGTTTCAAACAGGGTTCCAATTCACCCCTCCACTTT. Its protein product is CASSFKQGSNSPLHF.

This sequence joins TRBV7-8 and TRBJ2-7; maybe TRBD2 (5 bases). V lost 3 bases and J 3 bases, leaving 9 bases between the germline ends. The CDR3 totals 13 residues. The V gene's germline CDR1 is SGHVS and CDR2 FQNEAQ. The CDR3 loop reads CASSFFGVYEQYF. CDR3 sequence (DNA): TGTGCCAGCAGCTTTTTCGGGGTCTACGAGCAGTACTTC.

J is TRBJ1-3 and V is TRBV11-2; D possibly corresponds to TRBD1 (6 bases). The CDR3 length is 14 residues. Germline CDR1 reads SGHAT; CDR2 reads FQNNGV. V lost 2 bases and J 1 base, leaving 6 bases between the germline ends. The CDR3 here is CASSLQGSGNTIYF. CDR3 coding DNA: TGTGCCAGCAGCTTACAGGGGTCTGGAAACACCATATATTTT.

The chain uses TRBV5-6 and TRBJ1-1, with D tentatively TRBD1 (5 bases). The CDR3 loop spans 13 amino acids. Germline V gives CDR1 SGHDT, CDR2 YYEEEE. Trimming took off 4 bases at V and 7 bases at J, with 14 bases between the two ends. The CDR3 sequence is CASSQTETDEAFF. The DNA for the CDR3 is TGTGCCAGCAGCCAGACAGAGACCGATGAAGCTTTCTTT.

This chain joins TRBV10-3 and TRBJ2-7; TRBD1 matches at 10 bases. V was clipped by 7 bases and J by 4 bases; unmatched bases: 4. The germline V gene encodes CDR1 ENHRY and CDR2 SYGVKD. There are 13 residues in the CDR3. The CDR3 here is CAIKGTGDYEQYF. The DNA of the CDR3 is TGTGCCATCAAAGGGACAGGGGATTACGAGCAGTACTTC.

This clone has a single count. The J gene is TRBJ2-7, the V gene TRBV11-2, with 8 bases identical to TRBD1. The V gene end was trimmed by 3 bases and the J gene end by 1 base; junction bases not matched to a gene: 8. The CDR3 sequence is 16 residues long. CDR1 SGHAT and CDR2 FQNNGV come from the germline V gene. Written as DNA, the CDR3 is TGTGCCAGCAGCTTCTTCGACGACAGGGGATCCTACGAGCAGTACTTC. Translation gives CASSFFDDRGSYEQYF.

This clone has only a few counts. The J gene is TRBJ1-4, the V gene TRBV5-1; 8 bases line up with TRBD1. This CDR3 region has 14 residues. Germline V CDR1 and CDR2: SGHRS, YFSETQ. The V segment lost 1 base and the J segment 4 bases; nucleotides outside the gene matches: 0. This chain's CDR3 is CASSLTGGNEKLFF. In DNA form, the CDR3 reads TGCGCCAGCAGCTTGACAGGGGGTAATGAAAAACTGTTTTTT.

The chain uses TRBV7-8 and TRBJ1-1; 7 positions agree with TRBD1. Germline CDR1 and CDR2: SGHVS and FQNEAQ. The ends lost 1 base at V and 6 bases at J; junction bases unmatched: 5. The CDR3 length is 14 residues. Here the CDR3 DNA reads TGTGCCAGCAGCTTAGGACAGGGTCTATCTGAAGCTTTCTTT. This gives the protein CASSLGQGLSEAFF.

The chain couples TRBV6-5 to TRBJ1-5; D might be TRBD1 (5 bases). Trimming took 4 bases from V and 0 from J, leaving 10 bases between them. Germline CDR1 reads MNHEY; CDR2 reads SVGAGI. The CDR3 runs 15 residues. Written as DNA, the CDR3 is TGTGCCAGCAGTTCAGGACAAGATAGCAATCAGCCCCAGCATTTT. This codes for CASSSGQDSNQPQHF.

The chain uses TRBV11-2 and TRBJ1-1, with 8 bases that match TRBD1. The CDR3 runs to 15 residues. CDR1 SGHAT and CDR2 FQNNGV come from the germline V gene. With 5 bases clipped from V and 2 bases from J, the junction kept 7 bases outside the gene matches. The CDR3 bases are TGTGCCAGCAGCATCAGACAGGGGAGTAACACTGAAGCTTTCTTT. Its translation: CASSIRQGSNTEAFF. Using reference TRBV11-2 and TRBJ1-1 for the parts outside the CDR3, the full variable domain is EAGVAQSPRYKIIEKRQSVAFWCNPISGHATLYWYQQILGQGPKLLIQFQNNGVVDDSQLPKDRFSAERLKGVDSTLKIQPAKLEDSAVYLCASSIRQGSNTEAFFGQGTRLTVV.

The genes are TRBV6-1 and TRBJ1-2; 10 bases fit TRBD1. From germline, CDR1 is MNHNS and CDR2 SASEGT. This CDR3 has 14 amino acids. The ends lost 7 bases at V and 5 bases at J; junction bases unmatched: 7. CDR3 DNA sequence: TGTGCCAGCACCTGGGTGGGACAGGGGTATGGCTACACCTTC. Amino acids: CASTWVGQGYGYTF.

This clone showed up just a few times. The V and J genes are TRBV5-4 and TRBJ1-2; TRBD1 is a possible D gene (5 bases). The CDR3 totals 13 residues. The V gene lost 3 bases and the J gene lost 6 bases, with 12 bases spanning the gap. Germline values: CDR1 SGHNT, CDR2 YYREEE (reference sequence). The CDR3 DNA follows: TGTGCCAGCAGCTCGTACCCAGGGAATGGCTACACCTTC. Its protein is CASSSYPGNGYTF.